This TCR beta chain stems from a study of early T cells in non-severe SARS-CoV-2 infection. Molecules of cDNA were individually given unique molecular identifiers that were attached to them. From the 5' RACE reads, TCRdb called clonotypes with MiXCR, one entry per CDR3 protein. The table shows tens of thousands of distinct CDR3 sequences, with under 15% occurring only once. Trimming took off 2 bases at V and 6 bases at J, with 3 bases between the two ends. The CDR3 extends over 11 amino acids. From germline, CDR1 is SGHTA and CDR2 FQGNSA. This chain connects TRBV7-2 to TRBJ2-3, with D unresolved. The source was whole blood, collected at baseline. The receptor was derived from an adult who was a healthcare worker with PCR-confirmed SARS-CoV-2 infection or an uninfected control (not recorded which). The DNA of the CDR3 is TGTGCCAGCAGCTTAATGGATACGCAGTATTTT. It yields the protein CASSLMDTQYF.